This TCR beta chain derives from a study of human T cells and chemical hapten exposure. At the level of the study: Patients' scalps got diphenylcyclopropenone weekly throughout the approximately 25-week study. Minor volume differences among pooled libraries chiefly drove per-sample TCR yield variation.

MiXCR was run by TCRdb on the RACE reads, yielding one entry per CDR3 protein. The data hold around 82,000 distinct CDR3 sequences, with 5% to 8.5% observed a single time. Time point described: patch test 2, 6 weeks after DPC sensitization. Stated treatment: therapeutic diphenylcyclopropenone sensitization with weekly scalp DPC. Sample donors consisted of patients with alopecia, aged 18 to 70 years, who were suitable for DPC. The V gene's germline CDR1 is SGHVS and CDR2 FQNEAQ. Trimming cost V 5 bases and J 5 bases, with 15 bases left between them. The CDR3 is 14 amino acids. The table lists this clonotype with many counts.

This chain connects TRBV7-8 to TRBJ1-1; the D is unclear. The receptor's source is a woman in her thirties with alopecia areata. Some clones in this sample may be carry-over from other donors' samples. The source was whole blood, collected in connection with sensitization to the hapten diphenylcyclopropenone (DPC). CDR3 coding DNA: TGTGCCAGCAGCCGTAGACTTGACGGGACTGAAGCTTTCTTT. Its translation is CASSRRLDGTEAFF.